A single sample gave rise to the 8 T cell receptor beta chains below, sequenced in a study of cytomegalovirus exposure and HLA in healthy donors. PCR amplification relied on 60 Vbeta primers (plus 13 Jbeta primers). Produced via immunoSEQ multiplex PCR; TCRdb's table is partial and in-frame only. The data show approximately 150,000 clones, 80% seen once. The sequenced material came from PBMCs. The receptors originated from a man younger than 40 in good health and CMV-seropositive.

This clone was recorded only once. The V and J genes are TRBV27 and TRBJ2-5; the D gene is possibly TRBD1 (6 bases). The J call is in doubt because the DNA end fits TRBJ2-7 better. Per the germline V gene, CDR1 is MNHEY and CDR2 is SMNVEV (reference sequence). The CDR3 sequence is 15 residues long. Written as DNA, the CDR3 is TGTGCCAGCAGTTCTAAACAGGGTCCCTCTTACGAGCAGTACTTC. This codes for CASSSKQGPSYEQYF.

The sample holds one count of this clone. The gene calls are TRBV15 and TRBJ1-5; D gene ambiguous. In germline, CDR1 is LNHNV, CDR2 YYDKDF (reference sequence). Trimming shortened V by 0 bases and J by 7 bases, and 10 bases separated the two germline ends. This CDR3 spans 14 amino acids. This CDR3 reads CATSREEGNQPQHF. In DNA form, the CDR3 reads TGTGCCACCAGCAGAGAGGAGGGAAACCAGCCCCAGCATTTT.

This chain uses TRBV19 with TRBJ2-7, with TRBD1 matching over 7 bases. CDR3 length equals 14 residues. V gave up 3 bases and J gave up 4 bases; unmatched junction bases: 6. Germline CDR1 and CDR2: LNHDA and SQIVND (reference sequence). The CDR3 DNA is TGTGCCAGTAGTATCACCGTACAGGGGTACGAGCAGTACTTC. Its translation is CASSITVQGYEQYF.

The rearrangement joins TRBV6-5 to TRBJ2-7, with 11 bases lining up with TRBD2. CDR1 is MNHEY and CDR2 is SVGAGI in the germline V gene. The ends lost 5 bases at V and 2 bases at J; junction bases unmatched: 2. The CDR3 covers 14 residues. The CDR3 protein is CASSRLAGTYEQYF. CDR3 DNA sequence: TGTGCCAGCAGTCGACTAGCGGGAACCTACGAGCAGTACTTC.

This chain links TRBV27 with TRBJ2-7; D might be TRBD2 (6 bases). The germline V gene has CDR1 MNHEY and CDR2 SMNVEV (reference sequence). The CDR3 sequence is 17 residues long. V gave up 5 bases and J gave up 3 bases, with 23 bases separating them. CDR3 in DNA: TGTGCCAGCAGTCCATCCGCGGGGAATCTCTGGAGCTACGAGCAGTACTTC. This codes for CASSPSAGNLWSYEQYF.

This clone appeared a few times. The CDR3, as DNA: TGTGCCAGCAGTGAAAGTCCTTACAGTACCTCCTACAATGAGCAGTTCTTC. Its protein is CASSESPYSTSYNEQFF. This chain joins TRBV27 and TRBJ2-1; D uncertain. In germline, CDR1 is MNHEY, CDR2 SMNVEV (reference sequence). The CDR3 loop spans 17 amino acids. V lost 5 bases and J lost 0, with 17 bases in between.

The chain employs TRBV27 and TRBJ2-3, with a possible D match to TRBD2 (5 bases). The germline CDR1 and CDR2 sequences are MNHEY and SMNVEV (reference sequence). This CDR3 contains 13 residues. V lost 5 bases to trimming and J lost 3 bases, with 9 bases between them. Written as DNA, the CDR3 is TGTGCCAGCAGTGAGGGTAGGACAGATACGCAGTATTTT. As protein: CASSEGRTDTQYF.

The chain links TRBV27 to TRBJ2-5, with D uncertain. Germline CDR1 is MNHEY and CDR2 is SMNVEV (reference sequence). V was shortened by 3 bases and J by 4 bases, with 3 bases between the two germline ends. The CDR3 extends over 11 amino acids. The CDR3: CASSLAETQYF. The CDR3 coding sequence is TGTGCCAGCAGTTTGGCAGAGACCCAGTACTTC.